The T cell receptor (beta chain) described here comes from a study of cytomegalovirus exposure and HLA in healthy donors. Regarding the study as a whole: Analysis performed later showed TCR beta chains linked to HLA being more clonally expanded than equally common others.

Points on this clone: The antigen remains undetermined.

The PCR contained 60 Vbeta and 13 Jbeta primers. Here immunoSEQ multiplex PCR was the method, and the copy in TCRdb shows in-frame clones only, minus some. The sample has about 130,000 clones; about 80% are singletons. The sequence was obtained from a middle-aged man in good health and CMV-seronegative. Sequenced sample: PBMCs.

CDR3 region: CASSLVGHPEAFF. CDR3 in DNA: TGTGCCAGCAGTTTAGTGGGACACCCTGAAGCTTTCTTT. This chain uses TRBV28 with TRBJ1-1, with D possibly matching TRBD1 (6 bases). CDR3 length: 13 amino acids. In germline, CDR1 is MDHEN, CDR2 SYDVKM. V lost 2 bases and J lost 6, with 10 bases in between. The full variable domain, completed using reference TRBV28 and TRBJ1-1, is DVKVTQSSRYLVKRTGEKVFLECVQDMDHENMFWYRQDPGLGLRLIYFSYDVKMKEKGDIPEGYSVSREKKERFSLILESASTNQTSMYLCASSLVGHPEAFFGQGTRLTVV.